The 17 T cell receptor beta chains below come from one sample, sequenced in a study of cytomegalovirus exposure and HLA in healthy donors. The PCR employed 60 Vbeta primers together with 13 Jbeta primers. Sequencing used immunoSEQ multiplex PCR; TCRdb keeps in-frame clones, though not all of them. This table has some 98,000 clones, over 75% appearing once. Sequencing input: PBMCs. The receptor source for this set is a female donor in good health and CMV-seropositive.

The V call is TRBV6-6, the J call TRBJ1-4; perhaps TRBD1 as D (5 bases). In germline, CDR1 is MNHNY, CDR2 SVGAGI (reference sequence). V was cut by 0 bases and J by 10 bases, with 18 bases left in between. The CDR3 loop spans 16 amino acids. CDR3 residues: CASSYSSGTVGGKLFF. The CDR3, as DNA: TGTGCCAGCAGTTACTCGAGTGGCACCGTGGGGGGAAAACTGTTTTTT.

This clone occurred a few times. V and J are TRBV9 and TRBJ1-4; 7 nucleotides align to TRBD1. V shed 3 bases and J 5 bases; nucleotides not matched to a gene: 7. The germline V gene has CDR1 SGDLS and CDR2 YYNGEE. CDR3 length equals 15 residues. CDR3 loop: CASSARTGPNEKLFF. The CDR3 nucleotides are TGTGCCAGCAGCGCCAGGACAGGACCGAATGAAAAACTGTTTTTT.

This clone appeared once. V is TRBV29-1 and J is TRBJ2-1; the match to TRBD2 covers 7 bases. CDR3 length equals 13 residues. Germline CDR1 reads SQVTM; CDR2 reads ANQGSEA. After removal of 4 bases from V and 2 bases from J, the junction contained 2 bases not matched to a gene. CDR3 DNA sequence: TGCAGCGTTGTGGGGGGGGCCTACAATGAGCAGTTCTTC. Translation: CSVVGGAYNEQFF.

This chain connects TRBV27 to TRBJ1-2, with D unclear. Trimming took off 3 bases at V and 7 bases at J, with 9 bases between the two ends. Looked up from germline, CDR1 is MNHEY and CDR2 is SMNVEV (reference sequence). The CDR3 is 12 amino acids. CDR3 bases: TGTGCCAGCAGTTTCCCGGGAGGTGGCTACACCTTC. This translates into CASSFPGGGYTF.

The chain uses TRBV29-1 and TRBJ1-2; possible D gene TRBD1, 5 bases. Trimming left V 5 bases short and J 7 bases short, with 14 bases between. Germline loops: CDR1 SQVTM, CDR2 ANQGSEA. The CDR3 has 12 amino acids. Here the CDR3 reads CSVQAPGGGYTF. CDR3 bases: TGCAGCGTTCAAGCCCCGGGGGGTGGCTACACCTTC.

For this clone: The junction shows a germline mismatch at one end, possibly a read error. This rearrangement joins TRBV7-2 to TRBJ1-1; no clear D. CDR1 and CDR2 from the germline V gene are SGHTA and FQGNSA. The CDR3 has 15 amino acids. This CDR3 reads CPSSLEYSVNTEAFF. CDR3 in DNA: TGTCCCAGCAGCTTAGAGTATTCAGTGAACACTGAAGCTTTCTTT.

This sequence joins TRBV18 and TRBJ2-1, with 10 bases matching TRBD1. The V and J ends lost 3 bases and 8 bases, in that order; junction bases with no gene match: 16. Germline assignment: CDR1 KGHSH and CDR2 LQKENI. The CDR3 covers 18 residues. The CDR3 nucleotides read TGTGCCAGCTCACCCCGAGGAAGTCCGGGACAGGGGTGGTATGAGCAGTTCTTC. Translated: CASSPRGSPGQGWYEQFF.

The chain couples TRBV5-1 to TRBJ2-7, with TRBD2 identical over 13 bases. Per germline, CDR1 SGHRS and CDR2 YFSETQ. The CDR3 spans 15 residues. The trim removed 3 bases at V and 2 bases at J, leaving 2 bases unmatched. This chain's CDR3 is CASSSGLAGAYEQYF. CDR3 nucleotides: TGCGCCAGCAGCTCTGGACTAGCGGGAGCCTACGAGCAGTACTTC.

Of note for this clone: At one end the junction does not follow the germline gene, possibly because of a read error. This chain links TRBV29-1 with TRBJ1-2, with a weak D call TRBD1 (6 bases). This CDR3 contains 14 residues. Germline lookup yields CDR1 SQVTM and CDR2 ANQGSEA. DNA for the CDR3: TGCAGCGCTGAAAGGTTCAGGGGAGACTATGGCTACACCTTC. It specifies CSAERFRGDYGYTF.

The chain joins TRBV30 to TRBJ2-3; 10 bases fit TRBD2. The CDR3 sequence is 14 residues long. Germline trimming cut 0 bases from V and 5 bases from J; bases unmatched to any gene: 2. The germline V gene has CDR1 GTSNPN and CDR2 SVGIG (reference sequence). Written as DNA, the CDR3 is TGTGCCTGGAGTGTGTCTAGCGGGAGAGATACGCAGTATTTT. It specifies CAWSVSSGRDTQYF.

The gene calls are TRBV12-5 and TRBJ1-2; 12 nucleotides align to TRBD1. Germline V lookup: CDR1 LGHNT, CDR2 FRNRAP. The CDR3 totals 15 residues. With 5 bases clipped from V and 5 bases from J, the junction kept 6 bases outside the gene matches. DNA for the CDR3: TGTGCTAGTGGTCCCGGGACAGGGGGCTGGTATGGCTACACCTTC. Translating gives CASGPGTGGWYGYTF.

The genes are TRBV27 and TRBJ2-1; D might be TRBD1 (5 bases). Deletions cut 2 bases from V and 5 bases from J, with 13 bases between. Germline V gene sequence: CDR1 MNHEY, CDR2 SMNVEV (reference sequence). This CDR3 contains 15 residues. DNA of the CDR3: TGTGCCAGCAGTTTAAATGCTAGGGGAAACAATGAGCAGTTCTTC. Amino acid sequence: CASSLNARGNNEQFF.

The gene calls are TRBV4-1 and TRBJ2-5; D perhaps matches TRBD1 (5 bases). This CDR3 spans 16 amino acids. V was shortened by 3 bases and J by 4 bases, with 18 bases between the two germline ends. CDR1 is MGHRA and CDR2 is YSYEKL in the germline V gene. In DNA, the CDR3 is TGCGCCAGCAGCCACCCCGGGCTAGGGGATGGAGAGACCCAGTACTTC. Encoded protein: CASSHPGLGDGETQYF.

This chain uses TRBV28 with TRBJ2-5, with 8 bases that match TRBD2. Per germline, CDR1 MDHEN and CDR2 SYDVKM. The CDR3 consists of 14 residues. V trimming: 5 bases; J trimming: 3 bases; junction bases outside the gene matches: 5. The CDR3 nucleotides are TGTGCCAGCAGTGGGACTAGAGGAAAAGAGACCCAGTACTTC. Its protein is CASSGTRGKETQYF.

The chain joins TRBV11-2 to TRBJ2-7; possible D gene TRBD2, 5 bases. This CDR3 has 12 amino acids. Germline V gene sequence: CDR1 SGHAT, CDR2 FQNNGV. Trimming left V 2 bases short and J 4 bases short, with 6 bases between. The CDR3 spells CASSLTGYEQYF. The CDR3, as DNA: TGTGCCAGCAGCTTAACGGGGTACGAGCAGTACTTC.

The genes are TRBV6-5 and TRBJ1-1; D is unresolved. This CDR3 region has 13 residues. Germline assignment: CDR1 MNHEY and CDR2 SVGAGI. The ends were cut back, 5 bases at V and 7 bases at J, with 14 bases in the middle. In DNA form, the CDR3 reads TGTGCCAGCAGTGGAGCGGGTTGGGATGAAGCTTTCTTT. Translated: CASSGAGWDEAFF.

The chain recombines TRBV7-2 with TRBJ2-3; D not certain. The CDR3 is made up of 17 amino acids. V was cut by 5 bases and J by 4 bases, with 22 bases left in between. Germline V gene sequence: CDR1 SGHTA, CDR2 FQGNSA. CDR3 sequence: CASSPPPRSSVADTQYF. DNA of the CDR3: TGTGCCAGCAGCCCTCCCCCTAGATCATCGGTCGCAGATACGCAGTATTTT.